A single sample gave rise to the 27 T cell receptor beta chains below, sequenced in a study of cytomegalovirus exposure and HLA in healthy donors. Produced via immunoSEQ multiplex PCR; TCRdb's table is partial and in-frame only. The table includes approximately 230,000 clones, roughly nine tenths detected once. The sequencing sample was made of PBMCs. These receptors were taken from a man aged 18 to 30 in good health and CMV-seropositive.

The chain has TRBV6-5 and TRBJ2-7; TRBD2 agrees at 8 bases. The CDR3 is 14 amino acids. Germline lookup yields CDR1 MNHEY and CDR2 SVGAGI. V trimming: 2 bases; J trimming: 6 bases; junction bases outside the gene matches: 6. The CDR3: CASSYREGRAEQYF. The CDR3 DNA sequence: TGTGCCAGCAGTTACCGGGAGGGCAGAGCCGAGCAGTACTTC.

As concerns this clone: The sample has other DNA sequences that encode this CDR3 too. The V gene is TRBV27, the J gene TRBJ1-1, with unresolved D. CDR1 and CDR2 (germline): MNHEY, SMNVEV (reference sequence). Trimming shortened V by 5 bases and J by 0 bases, and 7 bases separated the two germline ends. The CDR3 consists of 13 residues. CDR3 amino acids: CASSLVMNTEAFF. In DNA, the CDR3 is TGTGCCAGCAGTCTGGTTATGAACACTGAAGCTTTCTTT.

V and J are TRBV6-5 and TRBJ1-1; 7 bases fit TRBD1. This CDR3 is built from 13 residues. Germline V gene lookup returns CDR1 MNHEY and CDR2 SVGAGI. After removal of 5 bases from V and 3 bases from J, the junction contained 3 bases not matched to a gene. CDR3 sequence: CASSAGQHTEAFF. For the CDR3, the DNA is TGTGCCAGCAGTGCGGGACAGCACACTGAAGCTTTCTTT.

The rearrangement joins TRBV10-3 to TRBJ1-4; the match to TRBD1 covers 9 bases. Germline CDR1 is ENHRY and CDR2 is SYGVKD. V shed 6 bases, J shed 0 bases, and the junction held 5 bases outside the gene matches. This CDR3 is 16 amino acids long. The CDR3 coding sequence is TGTGCCATCAGCCCTACAGGGGGCACAACTAATGAAAAACTGTTTTTT. Residues: CAISPTGGTTNEKLFF.

The chain is built from TRBV2 and TRBJ1-1; TRBD1 aligns across 9 bases. This CDR3 is 16 amino acids long. Per the germline V gene, CDR1 is SNHLY and CDR2 is FYNNEI. Germline trimming cut 7 bases from V and 1 base from J; bases unmatched to any gene: 10. The CDR3, as DNA: TGTGCCAGCACACCGGGACAGGGTCGGGGGAACACTGAAGCTTTCTTT. As protein: CASTPGQGRGNTEAFF.

This rearrangement joins TRBV5-1 to TRBJ2-5; 7 bases map to TRBD2. Losses at the gene ends were 4 bases for V and 3 bases for J; bases not matched to a gene: 6. Germline V gives CDR1 SGHRS, CDR2 YFSETQ. The CDR3 is 14 residues long. CDR3 amino acids: CASSSGDFKETQYF. The DNA for the CDR3 is TGCGCCAGCAGCAGCGGGGACTTCAAAGAGACCCAGTACTTC.

As regards this clone: Within the sample, other DNA sequences also encode this same CDR3. This chain connects TRBV5-1 to TRBJ2-2; 11 nucleotides line up with TRBD2. The V gene end was trimmed by 4 bases and the J gene end by 1 base; junction bases not matched to a gene: 3. This CDR3 region has 16 residues. Germline V gene sequence: CDR1 SGHRS, CDR2 YFSETQ. The CDR3 protein is CASSPLAGGNTGELFF. DNA of the CDR3: TGCGCCAGCAGCCCCCTAGCGGGGGGGAACACCGGGGAGCTGTTTTTT.

This chain connects TRBV25-1 to TRBJ2-5; TRBD2 might be the D (5 bases). The CDR3 contains 13 residues. In germline, CDR1 is MGHDK, CDR2 SYGVNS. Trimming shortened V by 5 bases and J by 4 bases, and 11 bases separated the two germline ends. The CDR3 region is CASSPGGGETQYF. The CDR3 DNA is TGTGCCAGCAGTCCCGGTGGAGGAGAGACCCAGTACTTC.

CDR3 coding DNA: TGCGCCAGCCACCCTACTAGCGGGAGTAGGAATGAGCAGTTCTTC. It codes for CASHPTSGSRNEQFF. This chain uses TRBV5-1 with TRBJ2-1; 11 bases match TRBD2. The length of the CDR3 is 15 residues. V gave up 7 bases and J gave up 7 bases; unmatched junction bases: 10. CDR1 and CDR2 from the germline V gene are SGHRS and YFSETQ. Based on the CDR3 plus reference TRBV5-1 and TRBJ2-1, the full variable domain is KAGVTQTPRYLIKTRGQQVTLSCSPISGHRSVSWYQQTPGQGLQFLFEYFSETQRNKGNFPGRFSGRQFSNSRSEMNVSTLELGDSALYLCASHPTSGSRNEQFFGPGTRLTVL.

This clone was observed once. The chain recombines TRBV9 with TRBJ2-2; 10 bases line up with TRBD2. The CDR3 extends over 14 amino acids. From germline, CDR1 is SGDLS and CDR2 YYNGEE. Unmatched junction bases numbered 0, after V lost 2 bases and J lost 5 bases. CDR3 residues: CASSVGLATGELFF. CDR3 coding DNA: TGTGCCAGCAGCGTGGGACTAGCGACCGGGGAGCTGTTTTTT.

The chain carries TRBV6-5 and TRBJ2-1, with D possibly TRBD2 on 5 matching bases. The CDR3 contains 14 residues. Germline V gene lookup returns CDR1 MNHEY and CDR2 SVGAGI. The germline V and J ends were trimmed by 0 bases and 8 bases, with 11 bases remaining between them. The DNA for the CDR3 is TGTGCCAGCAGTTACTCGCCTAGGAGGTATGAGCAGTTCTTC. It specifies CASSYSPRRYEQFF.

J is TRBJ2-1 and V is TRBV2, with D unclear. Trimming left V 2 bases short and J 2 bases short, with 7 bases between. Germline assignment: CDR1 SNHLY and CDR2 FYNNEI. CDR3 length: 14 residues. CDR3 DNA sequence: TGTGCCAGCAGTGAAACTACAACCTACAATGAGCAGTTCTTC. This encodes CASSETTTYNEQFF.

This clone was seen only once. The genes are TRBV6-1 and TRBJ2-3; tentative D call: TRBD2 (6 bases). V lost 3 bases and J lost 4, with 11 bases in between. The CDR3 is made up of 14 amino acids. Germline-derived CDR1 and CDR2 are MNHNS and SASEGT. The CDR3 spells CASSERGRADTQYF. The CDR3, as DNA: TGTGCCAGCAGTGAGCGGGGTCGGGCAGATACGCAGTATTTT.

This chain connects TRBV6-1 to TRBJ2-7; D might be TRBD1 or TRBD2, each matching 5 bases. Trimming stripped 6 bases from V and 2 bases from J, with 17 bases between. This CDR3 has 15 residues. The germline V gene encodes CDR1 MNHNS and CDR2 SASEGT. The CDR3 is CASSQLGDPTYEQYF. The DNA of the CDR3 is TGTGCCAGCAGCCAACTGGGGGACCCCACCTACGAGCAGTACTTC.

J is TRBJ1-1 and V is TRBV7-9, with TRBD1 matching over 7 bases. The V gene's germline CDR1 is SEHNR and CDR2 FQNEAQ (reference sequence). This CDR3 contains 16 residues. V lost 4 bases to trimming and J lost 0 bases; unmatched junction nucleotides: 8. CDR3 nucleotide sequence: TGTGCCAGCAGCTCTAGACAGGGACCTGTGAACACTGAAGCTTTCTTT. Translation: CASSSRQGPVNTEAFF.

This chain links TRBV18 with TRBJ1-2; 7 nucleotides match TRBD1. V was clipped by 3 bases and J by 5 bases; unmatched bases: 9. Germline V gives CDR1 KGHSH, CDR2 LQKENI. The CDR3 is 15 amino acids. The CDR3 region is CASSPRQGPPYGYTF. DNA of the CDR3: TGTGCCAGCTCACCCCGACAGGGACCTCCGTATGGCTACACCTTC.

The CDR3 sequence: CASSQIRAGGIPRAYEQYF. In DNA form, the CDR3 reads TGCGCCAGCAGCCAAATTCGTGCAGGGGGTATACCGAGAGCCTACGAGCAGTACTTC. The gene calls are TRBV4-1 and TRBJ2-7; 7 bases fit TRBD1. The CDR3 extends over 19 amino acids. V was clipped by 2 bases and J by 2 bases; unmatched bases: 18. Germline V gene data show CDR1 as MGHRA and CDR2 as YSYEKL.

V gene TRBV11-2 combines with J gene TRBJ2-5; no clear D. The CDR3 is made up of 14 amino acids. CDR1 and CDR2 (germline): SGHAT, FQNNGV. V shed 5 bases and J shed 5 bases, with 15 bases lying between them. The CDR3 bases are TGTGCCAGCAGCCCCGCACGCCAAGGGGAGACCCAGTACTTC. Protein sequence: CASSPARQGETQYF.

DNA for the CDR3: TGTGCCAGCAGTGAAGAGGCACACCTCTACGAGCAGTACTTC. Translation: CASSEEAHLYEQYF. The chain is built from TRBV6-1 and TRBJ2-7; no clear D gene. CDR3 size: 14 residues. Germline-derived CDR1 and CDR2 are MNHNS and SASEGT. V shed 1 base and J shed 3 bases, with 10 bases lying between them.

The chain has TRBV5-4 and TRBJ2-7; 11 nucleotides agree with TRBD1. Losses at the gene ends were 2 bases for V and 7 bases for J; bases not matched to a gene: 8. CDR1 and CDR2 from the germline V gene are SGHNT and YYREEE (reference sequence). There are 15 residues in the CDR3. CDR3 coding DNA: TGTGCCAGCAGCTTACCGGGACAGGGGGTTGGTGAGCAGTACTTC. Translated: CASSLPGQGVGEQYF.

This clone was counted between two and nine times. In the same sample, other DNA sequences code for this CDR3. The V call is TRBV11-2, the J call TRBJ1-1; maybe TRBD1 (6 bases). The CDR3 is 13 amino acids. Germline V lookup: CDR1 SGHAT, CDR2 FQNNGV. V gave up 5 bases and J gave up 1 base, with 8 bases separating them. The CDR3 protein is CASSQQGNTEAFF. In nucleotides, the CDR3 is TGTGCCAGCAGCCAACAGGGGAACACTGAAGCTTTCTTT.

The rearrangement uses TRBV5-1 and TRBJ1-1, with D unclear. Trimming shortened V by 5 bases and J by 1 base, and 12 bases separated the two germline ends. The CDR3 contains 14 residues. Germline loops: CDR1 SGHRS, CDR2 YFSETQ. The CDR3 sequence: CASRLRPANTEAFF. CDR3 sequence (DNA): TGCGCCAGCAGGCTGAGGCCCGCGAACACTGAAGCTTTCTTT.

The chain combines TRBV19 with TRBJ2-6; TRBD1 might be the D (6 bases). This CDR3 is built from 16 residues. V shed 6 bases and J shed 0 bases, with 12 bases lying between them. Per germline, CDR1 LNHDA and CDR2 SQIVND (reference sequence). The CDR3 sequence: CASRPGAVSGANVLTF. The CDR3 bases are TGTGCCAGTAGACCAGGGGCGGTCTCTGGGGCCAACGTCCTGACTTTC. The full variable domain, completed using reference TRBV19 and TRBJ2-6, is DGGITQSPKYLFRKEGQNVTLSCEQNLNHDAMYWYRQDPGQGLRLIYYSQIVNDFQKGDIAEGYSVSREKKESFPLTVTSAQKNPTAFYLCASRPGAVSGANVLTFGAGSRLTVL.

The V gene is TRBV2, the J gene TRBJ2-7, with TRBD1 as a possible D gene (5 bases). This CDR3 region has 11 residues. In germline, CDR1 is SNHLY, CDR2 FYNNEI. Trimming pared 6 bases from V and 7 bases from J, leaving 10 bases between. CDR3 loop: CASRGPLEQYF. The CDR3 bases are TGTGCCAGCAGGGGGCCCCTGGAGCAGTACTTC.

This clone was seen more than once but under ten times. The chain links TRBV27 to TRBJ2-1; 13 nucleotides agree with TRBD2. CDR1 is MNHEY and CDR2 is SMNVEV in the germline V gene (reference sequence). This CDR3 has 16 amino acids. The trim removed 5 bases at V and 7 bases at J, leaving 8 bases unmatched. The CDR3 DNA reads as TGTGCCAGCAGTATCGGACTAGCGGGAGTAAGGAATGAGCAGTTCTTC. It codes for CASSIGLAGVRNEQFF.

The DNA of the CDR3 is TGTGCCAGCAGCTTAGTATCGGGGGGCGTTGGCTACACCTTC. This codes for CASSLVSGGVGYTF. The V and J genes are TRBV7-2 and TRBJ1-2; maybe TRBD1 (6 bases). With 1 base removed from V and 7 bases from J, the gap between germline ends came to 13 bases. Per germline, CDR1 SGHTA and CDR2 FQGNSA. CDR3 size: 14 residues.

The rearrangement links TRBV12-5 to TRBJ1-1; D might be TRBD1 (5 bases). V lost 6 bases and J lost 7, with 18 bases in between. Looked up from germline, CDR1 is LGHNT and CDR2 is FRNRAP. CDR3 length: 14 amino acids. The CDR3 region is CASGISGAGGEAFF. CDR3 bases: TGTGCTAGTGGGATCTCCGGGGCCGGTGGTGAAGCTTTCTTT.